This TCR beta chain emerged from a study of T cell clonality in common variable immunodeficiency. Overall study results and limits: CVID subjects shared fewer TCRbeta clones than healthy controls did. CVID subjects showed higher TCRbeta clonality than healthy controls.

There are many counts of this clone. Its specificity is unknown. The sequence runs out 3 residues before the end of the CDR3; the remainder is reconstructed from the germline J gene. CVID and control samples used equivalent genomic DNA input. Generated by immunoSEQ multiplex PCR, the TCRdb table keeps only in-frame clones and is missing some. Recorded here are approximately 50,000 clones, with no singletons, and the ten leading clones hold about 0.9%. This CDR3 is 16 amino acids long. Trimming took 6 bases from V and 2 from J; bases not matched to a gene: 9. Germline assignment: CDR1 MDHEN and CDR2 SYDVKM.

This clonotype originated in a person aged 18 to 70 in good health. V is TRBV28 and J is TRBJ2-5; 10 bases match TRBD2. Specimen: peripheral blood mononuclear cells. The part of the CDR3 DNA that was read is TGTGCCAGCAGACACGGACTAGCGGATCTTCAAGAGACC. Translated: CASRHGLADLQET. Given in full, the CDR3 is CASRHGLADLQETQYF.